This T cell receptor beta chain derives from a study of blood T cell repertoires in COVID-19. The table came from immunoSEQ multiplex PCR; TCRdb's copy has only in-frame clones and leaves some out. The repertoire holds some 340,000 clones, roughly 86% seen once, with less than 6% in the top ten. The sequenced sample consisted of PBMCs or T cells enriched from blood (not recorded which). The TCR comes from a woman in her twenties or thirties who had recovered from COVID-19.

For the CDR3, the DNA is TGCGCCAGCAGCTGGCGGAGTCCTTTAGCGGGGGGGCTACAAGAGACCCAGTACTTC. The encoded protein is CASSWRSPLAGGLQETQYF. The rearrangement uses TRBV5-1 and TRBJ2-5; TRBD2 matches 11 bases. CDR3 size: 19 residues. In germline, CDR1 is SGHRS, CDR2 YFSETQ. V was pared by 3 bases and J by 2 bases, with 15 bases of the junction left unmatched.